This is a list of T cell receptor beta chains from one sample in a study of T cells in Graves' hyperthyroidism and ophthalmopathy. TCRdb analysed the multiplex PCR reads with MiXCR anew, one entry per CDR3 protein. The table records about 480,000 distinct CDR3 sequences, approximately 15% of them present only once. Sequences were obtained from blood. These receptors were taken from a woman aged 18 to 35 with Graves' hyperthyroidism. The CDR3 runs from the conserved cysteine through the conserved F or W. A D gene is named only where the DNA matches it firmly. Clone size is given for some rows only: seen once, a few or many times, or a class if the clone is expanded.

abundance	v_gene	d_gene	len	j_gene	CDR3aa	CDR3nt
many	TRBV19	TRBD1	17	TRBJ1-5	CASSPPTGWGIHQPQHF	TGTGCCAGTAGTCCCCCGACAGGGTGGGGCATACATCAGCCCCAGCATTTT
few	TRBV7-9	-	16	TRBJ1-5	CASSLVGVYSNQPQHF	TGTGCCAGCAGCTTAGTCGGGGTATATAGCAATCAGCCCCAGCATTTT
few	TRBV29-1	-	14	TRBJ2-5	CSVEIEQVLETQYF	TGCAGCGTTGAAATTGAACAGGTCTTAGAGACCCAGTACTTC
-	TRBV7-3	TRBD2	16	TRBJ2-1	CASSLGAGDSYNEQFF	TGTGCCAGCAGCTTAGGAGCGGGAGACTCCTACAATGAGCAGTTCTTC
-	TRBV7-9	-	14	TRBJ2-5	CPSSPARPQETQYF	TGTCCCAGCAGCCCCGCCCGGCCACAAGAGACCCAGTACTTC
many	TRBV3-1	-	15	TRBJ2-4	CASSQAVGGTNIQYF	TGTGCCAGCAGCCAAGCCGTGGGAGGAACAAACATTCAGTACTTC
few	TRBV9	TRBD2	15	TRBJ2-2	CASSASGSGTGELFF	TGTGCCAGCAGCGCCAGCGGGAGCGGGACCGGGGAGCTGTTTTTT
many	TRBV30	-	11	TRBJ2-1	CAWSHRNEQFF	TGTGCCTGGAGTCATCGGAATGAGCAGTTCTTC
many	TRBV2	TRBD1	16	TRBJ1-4	CASSPSAGQPNEKLFF	TGTGCCAGCAGCCCCTCGGCGGGACAGCCTAATGAAAAACTGTTTTTT
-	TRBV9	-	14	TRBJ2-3	CASSPTDRTDTQFF	TGTGCCAGCAGCCCAACCGATCGCACAGATACGCAGTTTTTT
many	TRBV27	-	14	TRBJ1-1	CASSLVVGWTEAFF	TGTGCCAGCAGTTTAGTGGTGGGATGGACTGAAGCTTTCTTT
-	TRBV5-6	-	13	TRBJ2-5	CASSYQGWETQYF	TGTGCCAGCAGTTACCAGGGGTGGGAGACCCAGTACTTC
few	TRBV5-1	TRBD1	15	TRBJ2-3	CASSEGTGEADTQYF	TGCGCCAGCAGCGAGGGGACAGGGGAAGCAGATACGCAGTATTTT